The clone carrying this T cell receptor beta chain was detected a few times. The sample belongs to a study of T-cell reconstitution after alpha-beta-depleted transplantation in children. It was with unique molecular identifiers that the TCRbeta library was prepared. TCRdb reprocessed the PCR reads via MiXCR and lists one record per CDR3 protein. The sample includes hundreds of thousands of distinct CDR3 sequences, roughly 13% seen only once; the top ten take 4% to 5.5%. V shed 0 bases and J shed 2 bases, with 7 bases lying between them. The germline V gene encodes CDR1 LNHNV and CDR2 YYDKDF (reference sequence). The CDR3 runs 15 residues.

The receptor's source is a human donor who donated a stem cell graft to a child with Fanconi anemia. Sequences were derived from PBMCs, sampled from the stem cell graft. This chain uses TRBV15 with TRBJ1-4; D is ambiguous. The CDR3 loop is CATSRDVTTNEKLFF. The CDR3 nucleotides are TGTGCCACCAGCAGAGACGTCACGACTAATGAAAAACTGTTTTTT.